Below are 32 T cell receptor beta chains sequenced from a single sample in a study of vaccination and CD4 T cells after COVID-19. The Oncomine TCR Beta short-read assay was applied to DNA of cultured CD4+ T cells. TCRdb reanalysed the PCR reads using MiXCR and keeps one entry per CDR3 protein. The repertoire consists of about 18,000 distinct CDR3 sequences, with around 80% occurring once and the leading ten covering around 17%. These receptors have no identified antigens. Treatment specified: approximately nine-day PBMC culture with coronavirus spike peptide pools or control peptides (ViraFEST assay). Sequenced material: CD4+ T cells from blood, cultured in vitro, taken after SARS-CoV-2 vaccination. These receptors all stem from a human donor who received a COVID-19 vaccine.

This chain joins TRBV7-9 and TRBJ2-2, with D perhaps assigned TRBD1 or TRBD2 (5 bases each). V lost 4 bases to trimming and J lost 3 bases, with 15 bases between them. The CDR3 totals 16 residues. CDR1 and CDR2 (germline): SEHNR, FQNEAQ (reference sequence). The CDR3 DNA follows: TGTGCCAGCAGCTCCGTCATTGGGGGTGACACCGGGGAGCTGTTTTTT. Translated, it gives CASSSVIGGDTGELFF.

This rearrangement joins TRBV6-5 to TRBJ2-3; no clear D gene. The CDR3 loop spans 13 amino acids. V lost 4 bases to trimming and J lost 6 bases, with 11 bases between them. The germline gives CDR1 MNHEY, CDR2 SVGAGI. DNA for the CDR3: TGTGCCAGCAGTTTTGGCCCCCAGGATACGCAGTATTTT. Residues: CASSFGPQDTQYF.

The chain is built from TRBV20-1 and TRBJ1-2; TRBD1 matches 7 bases. The CDR3 spans 16 residues. V was pared by 1 base and J by 6 bases, with 14 bases of the junction left unmatched. Germline V lookup: CDR1 DFQATT, CDR2 SNEGSKA (reference sequence). CDR3 loop: CSARANDRVRHDGYTF. The CDR3 nucleotides read TGCAGTGCTAGAGCAAACGACAGGGTCCGACATGATGGCTACACCTTC.

DNA for the CDR3: TGTGCCAGCAGTCAATGGACGGAGAGGGAGCTGTTTTTT. Protein sequence: CASSQWTERELFF. The chain couples TRBV28 to TRBJ2-2; D gene ambiguous. Germline lookup yields CDR1 MDHEN and CDR2 SYDVKM. This CDR3 comprises 13 residues. The germline V and J ends were trimmed by 5 bases and 9 bases, with 13 bases remaining between them.

The chain employs TRBV20-1 and TRBJ1-2, with 8 bases lining up with TRBD1. Germline assignment: CDR1 DFQATT and CDR2 SNEGSKA (reference sequence). The trim removed 3 bases at V and 1 base at J, leaving 7 bases unmatched. There are 15 residues in the CDR3. The CDR3, as DNA: TGCAGTGCTAGGATAGTGGACAGGGATAACTATGGCTACACCTTC. This codes for CSARIVDRDNYGYTF.

This clonotype was seen a single time. The rearrangement links TRBV20-1 to TRBJ2-3; 10 bases fit TRBD2. V shed 0 bases, J shed 1 base, and the junction held 10 bases outside the gene matches. The CDR3 has 18 amino acids. Germline V gene sequence: CDR1 DFQATT, CDR2 SNEGSKA (reference sequence). The chain's CDR3 is CSARDPWLAGARTDTQYF. In DNA form, the CDR3 reads TGCAGTGCTAGAGATCCGTGGCTAGCGGGGGCCCGCACAGATACGCAGTATTTT.

The rearrangement links TRBV10-3 to TRBJ1-5; the D gene is possibly TRBD1 (5 bases). The CDR3 has 16 amino acids. V was pared by 3 bases and J by 3 bases, with 15 bases between. CDR1 is ENHRY and CDR2 is SYGVKD in the germline V gene. The CDR3 reads CAISDKRGSPNQPQHF. In DNA form, the CDR3 reads TGTGCCATCAGTGATAAAAGGGGCTCCCCCAATCAGCCCCAGCATTTT.

By share, this clonotype ranks as large (0.1 to 1%). J is TRBJ1-2 and V is TRBV7-2; TRBD1 agrees at 7 bases. The CDR3 loop spans 15 amino acids. Losses at the gene ends were 1 base for V and 4 bases for J; bases not matched to a gene: 6. The V gene's germline CDR1 is SGHTA and CDR2 FQGNSA. The CDR3 bases are TGTGCCAGCAGCTTAGATTCGGCAGGGGGCTATGGCTACACCTTC. Translated: CASSLDSAGGYGYTF.

The rearrangement uses TRBV12-3 or TRBV12-4 and TRBJ1-6, with D perhaps TRBD1 (5 bases). The CDR3 is 12 residues long. V gave up 6 bases and J gave up 5 bases, with 5 bases separating them. The CDR3 here is CASSRDNSPLHF. Written as DNA, the CDR3 is TGTGCCAGCAGCAGGGATAATTCACCCCTCCACTTT.

This chain links TRBV5-4 with TRBJ2-5; 14 positions match TRBD2. The CDR3 contains 18 residues. Germline CDR1 is SGHNT and CDR2 is YYREEE (reference sequence). The V gene end was trimmed by 4 bases and the J gene end by 5 bases; junction bases not matched to a gene: 13. The CDR3 region is CASSPGTSGGIWGETQYF. For the CDR3, the DNA is TGTGCCAGCAGCCCGGGGACTAGCGGGGGTATCTGGGGGGAGACCCAGTACTTC.

The chain couples TRBV11-3 to TRBJ2-5, with a tentative D call TRBD1 (6 bases). Trimming stripped 7 bases from V and 5 bases from J, with 14 bases between. Germline-derived CDR1 and CDR2 are SGHNT and YENEEA. The CDR3 is 13 residues long. The CDR3 region is CASTLDRIETQYF. Written as DNA, the CDR3 is TGTGCCAGCACCCTGGACAGAATTGAGACCCAGTACTTC.

The chain couples TRBV6-1 to TRBJ1-4; the match to TRBD1 covers 7 bases. The CDR3 loop spans 14 amino acids. The germline V gene has CDR1 MNHNS and CDR2 SASEGT. V dropped 6 bases and J dropped 8; count of bases not matched to a gene: 9. The CDR3 DNA follows: TGTGCCAGCAGCAGGGGGGGCCATTACGAAAAACTGTTTTTT. This gives the protein CASSRGGHYEKLFF.

The V gene is TRBV7-9, the J gene TRBJ1-4; tentatively, D is TRBD1 (5 bases). The CDR3 runs to 15 residues. Trimming left V 5 bases short and J 7 bases short, with 17 bases between. The germline V gene encodes CDR1 SEHNR and CDR2 FQNEAQ (reference sequence). The CDR3 sequence: CASSLTAAGGEKLFF. CDR3 sequence (DNA): TGTGCCAGCAGCCTGACAGCAGCTGGGGGTGAAAAACTGTTTTTT.

The chain recombines TRBV24-1 with TRBJ2-7; tentatively, D is TRBD1 (6 bases). The germline gives CDR1 KGHDR, CDR2 SFDVKD. This CDR3 region has 15 residues. V dropped 2 bases and J dropped 2 bases, with 12 bases sitting between them. CDR3 DNA sequence: TGTGCCACCAGTGATTCAGGGGCTGGGGCCTACGAGCAGTACTTC. It yields the protein CATSDSGAGAYEQYF.

This chain uses TRBV20-1 with TRBJ1-5, with 7 bases lining up with TRBD1. Germline V gene lookup returns CDR1 DFQATT and CDR2 SNEGSKA (reference sequence). This CDR3 comprises 19 residues. V lost 2 bases and J lost 0; bases outside the gene matches: 16. CDR3 residues: CSARRRGQGGVNSNQPQHF. In DNA form, the CDR3 reads TGCAGTGCTAGAAGGCGTGGGCAGGGGGGCGTTAATAGCAATCAGCCCCAGCATTTT.

This rearrangement joins TRBV7-6 to TRBJ2-7; D might be TRBD1 (6 bases). The CDR3 covers 16 residues. Germline CDR1 and CDR2: SGHVS and FNYEAQ. Trimming took 1 base from V and 6 from J, leaving 19 bases between them. CDR3 in DNA: TGTGCCAGCAGCTTAGTGGGCAGGGGATTTGGTGTCGAGCAGTACTTC. This codes for CASSLVGRGFGVEQYF.

V and J are TRBV6-5 and TRBJ1-6; D gene ambiguous. Per the germline V gene, CDR1 is MNHEY and CDR2 is SVGAGI. V was pared by 0 bases and J by 13 bases, with 10 bases between. The CDR3 is 13 amino acids. Written as DNA, the CDR3 is TGTGCCAGCAGTTACTCGCCGGGATTTCCCCTCCACTTT. Translation: CASSYSPGFPLHF.

The chain has TRBV28 and TRBJ1-1; 7 bases fit TRBD1. The CDR3 has 15 residues. Trimming at V came to 5 bases and at J to 4 bases, leaving 10 bases not matched to a gene. Germline V gives CDR1 MDHEN, CDR2 SYDVKM. The CDR3: CASSPPGGMGTEAFF. DNA for the CDR3: TGTGCCAGCAGTCCCCCAGGGGGAATGGGCACTGAAGCTTTCTTT.

This chain links TRBV20-1 with TRBJ2-7; D unresolved. Looked up from germline, CDR1 is DFQATT and CDR2 is SNEGSKA (reference sequence). Deletions cut 8 bases from V and 5 bases from J, with 22 bases between. The CDR3 sequence is 14 residues long. This CDR3 is CSSLSSNSLHEQYF. The CDR3 coding sequence is TGCAGTTCGCTCTCTAGTAACTCCCTCCACGAGCAGTACTTC.

The chain couples TRBV12-3 or TRBV12-4 to TRBJ2-7, with TRBD1 matching 8 bases. J was trimmed by 5 bases and V by 3 bases; bases with no gene match: 6. The CDR3 has 14 residues. This CDR3 is CASSLTGESHEQYF. CDR3 coding DNA: TGTGCCAGCAGTTTGACAGGGGAGAGCCACGAGCAGTACTTC.

This rearrangement joins TRBV24-1 to TRBJ2-5; TRBD1 matches at 7 bases. With 5 bases clipped from V and 1 base from J, the junction kept 6 bases outside the gene matches. Germline V lookup: CDR1 KGHDR, CDR2 SFDVKD. The CDR3 spans 15 residues. The CDR3 region is CATSAGGQAQETQYF. DNA for the CDR3: TGTGCCACCAGTGCCGGCGGACAGGCCCAAGAGACCCAGTACTTC.

The rearrangement links TRBV20-1 to TRBJ2-3; tentative D call: TRBD2 (5 bases). Trimming took 5 bases from V and 0 from J, leaving 15 bases between them. Germline CDR1 and CDR2: DFQATT and SNEGSKA (reference sequence). The CDR3 is 15 residues long. CDR3 region: CSAGLSGFSTDTQYF. CDR3 DNA sequence: TGCAGTGCTGGATTATCGGGGTTTAGCACAGATACGCAGTATTTT.

The V gene is TRBV2, the J gene TRBJ1-2, with D tentatively TRBD1 (6 bases). This CDR3 is 13 amino acids long. Trimming removed 7 bases from V and 4 bases from J, with 13 bases in between. The germline V gene encodes CDR1 SNHLY and CDR2 FYNNEI. Here the CDR3 DNA reads TGTGCCAGCAAGAACAGGGTTTTCTATGGCTACACCTTC. It specifies CASKNRVFYGYTF.

This clonotype came up once. The rearrangement uses TRBV6-1 and TRBJ2-3, with 7 bases aligning to TRBD2. Trimming at V came to 7 bases and at J to 0 bases, leaving 10 bases not matched to a gene. CDR3 size: 16 residues. From germline, CDR1 is MNHNS and CDR2 SASEGT. Written as DNA, the CDR3 is TGTGCCAGCAACCCCTTCCGCGGGGGAAGCACAGATACGCAGTATTTT. Its translation: CASNPFRGGSTDTQYF.

There are a few counts of this clonotype. The CDR3 DNA is TGTGCCAGCAGCCAGGTCCACTATAATTCACCCCTCCACTTT. Translated: CASSQVHYNSPLHF. The chain combines TRBV7-9 with TRBJ1-6; D is uncertain. CDR1 SEHNR and CDR2 FQNEAQ come from the germline V gene (reference sequence). V was shortened by 5 bases and J by 3 bases, with 8 bases between the two germline ends. The CDR3 runs 14 residues.

This chain connects TRBV7-6 to TRBJ1-1, with 9 bases lining up with TRBD1. Germline V gene lookup returns CDR1 SGHVS and CDR2 FNYEAQ. The CDR3 loop spans 14 amino acids. Germline trimming cut 5 bases from V and 7 bases from J; bases unmatched to any gene: 8. In nucleotides, the CDR3 is TGTGCCAGCAGCAGTGACAGGGGGTCGGGTGAAGCTTTCTTT. This sequence encodes CASSSDRGSGEAFF.

The chain has TRBV10-2 and TRBJ2-3; D possibly corresponds to TRBD2 (6 bases). Deletions cut 0 bases from V and 6 bases from J, with 16 bases between. The CDR3 extends over 16 amino acids. CDR1 and CDR2 (germline): WSHSY, SAAADI. DNA of the CDR3: TGCGCCAGCAGTGAGTCGAGAGGGGACTTGGACGATACGCAGTATTTT. Protein sequence: CASSESRGDLDDTQYF.

The genes are TRBV4-2 and TRBJ1-2; perhaps TRBD1 as D (6 bases). CDR1 LGHNA and CDR2 YNFKEQ come from the germline V gene. The CDR3 spans 16 residues. V dropped 1 base and J dropped 2 bases, with 14 bases sitting between them. As DNA, the CDR3 is TGTGCCAGCAGCCAAGTCTCCCCCCAGGGGAACTATGGCTACACCTTC. Translated: CASSQVSPQGNYGYTF.

This sequence joins TRBV19 and TRBJ2-5, with TRBD1 matching over 10 bases. Looked up from germline, CDR1 is LNHDA and CDR2 is SQIVND (reference sequence). The junction had 2 bases not matched to a gene; V was cut back by 6 bases and J by 4 bases. This CDR3 contains 13 residues. The CDR3 DNA reads as TGTGCCAGTAGCGACAGGGGGCGAGAGACCCAGTACTTC. Its protein is CASSDRGRETQYF.

The chain couples TRBV7-9 to TRBJ1-1; no clear D gene. The CDR3 covers 15 residues. Trimming took off 5 bases at V and 0 bases at J, with 13 bases between the two ends. The germline gives CDR1 SEHNR, CDR2 FQNEAQ (reference sequence). The chain's CDR3 is CASSPATVMNTEAFF. The CDR3 nucleotides read TGTGCCAGCAGCCCGGCGACGGTAATGAACACTGAAGCTTTCTTT. Filled out from reference TRBV7-9 and TRBJ1-1, the complete variable domain reads DTGVSQNPRHKITKRGQNVTFRCDPISEHNRLYWYRQTLGQGPEFLTYFQNEAQLEKSRLLSDRFSAERPKGSFSTLEIQRTEQGDSAMYLCASSPATVMNTEAFFGQGTRLTVV.

This clonotype was observed a single time. V and J are TRBV10-3 and TRBJ2-2; D gene uncertain. The V gene lost 10 bases and the J gene lost 1 base, with 10 bases spanning the gap. The CDR3 covers 13 residues. Germline values: CDR1 ENHRY, CDR2 SYGVKD. DNA for the CDR3: TGTGCCAGCAGAAGGGAGAACACCGGGGAGCTGTTTTTT. It translates to CASRRENTGELFF.

V and J are TRBV6-1 and TRBJ2-1; 15 positions match TRBD2. This CDR3 contains 19 residues. Germline V gene data show CDR1 as MNHNS and CDR2 as SASEGT. Trimming at V came to 5 bases and at J to 7 bases, leaving 15 bases not matched to a gene. The CDR3 bases are TGTGCCAGCAGTACCATACCGGGACTAGCGGGGGGCCGGGCTAATGAGCAGTTCTTC. Translation gives CASSTIPGLAGGRANEQFF.